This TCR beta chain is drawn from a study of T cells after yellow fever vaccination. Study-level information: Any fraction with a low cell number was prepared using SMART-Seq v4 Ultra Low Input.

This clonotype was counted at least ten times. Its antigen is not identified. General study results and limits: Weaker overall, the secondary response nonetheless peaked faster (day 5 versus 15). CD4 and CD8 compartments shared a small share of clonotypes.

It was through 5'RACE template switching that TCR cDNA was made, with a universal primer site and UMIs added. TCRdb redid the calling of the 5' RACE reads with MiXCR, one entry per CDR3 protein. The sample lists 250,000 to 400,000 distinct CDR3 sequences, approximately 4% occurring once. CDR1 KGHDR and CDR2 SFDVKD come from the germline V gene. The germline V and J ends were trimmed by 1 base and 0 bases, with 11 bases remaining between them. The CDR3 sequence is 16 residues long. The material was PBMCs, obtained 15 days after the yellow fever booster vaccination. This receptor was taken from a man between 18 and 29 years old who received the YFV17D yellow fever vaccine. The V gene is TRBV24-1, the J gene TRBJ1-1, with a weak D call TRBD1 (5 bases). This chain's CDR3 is CATSDLSGTVNTEAFF. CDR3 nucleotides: TGTGCCACCAGTGATTTATCCGGGACGGTGAACACTGAAGCTTTCTTT.